This T cell receptor beta chain was identified during a study of regulatory T cells in long-lasting Graves disease. The CDR3 length is 15 residues. Germline V gives CDR1 SGDLS, CDR2 YYNGEE. Trimming removed 5 bases at V and 5 bases at J, with 14 bases between. Building the TCR beta libraries relied on iRepertoire HTBI primers, and CDR3 regions underwent Arm-PCR. MiXCR, run by TCRdb on the multiplex PCR reads, gives a single entry per CDR3 protein. The table records 500,000 to 700,000 distinct CDR3 sequences, approximately 29% of them present only once. As regards this clonotype: Its antigen is not known.

Indicated time point: persistent/refractory GD, antithyroid drugs over 5 years with positive TRAb. PBMCs provided the RNA from which the TCR library was made. Study results and limitations: Clonotypes that were public and shared totalled a few thousand in persistent patients versus 800 to 1,000 in new patients. TCR diversity in persistent Graves' patients was below that of newly diagnosed ones.

This chain uses TRBV9 with TRBJ2-6; weak D call: TRBD2 (6 bases). This specimen consisted of peripheral blood mononuclear cells (PBMCs), obtained when the disease was refractory, from a patient treated with antithyroid drugs. The receptor was derived from a female donor with Graves disease. CDR3 residues: CASRGPGERANVLTF. CDR3 DNA sequence: TGTGCCAGCAGAGGCCCGGGGGAAAGGGCCAACGTCCTGACTTTC.